These 28 T cell receptor beta chains were sequenced from one sample in a study of blood T cell repertoires in COVID-19. Libraries were prepared by immunoSEQ multiplex PCR; TCRdb keeps only in-frame clonotypes and omits some of them. The data hold 350,000 to 450,000 clones, with about nine tenths observed a single time. The sequencing sample was made of PBMCs or T cells enriched from blood (not recorded which). All receptors derive from a middle-aged woman who had been exposed to COVID-19.

The chain employs TRBV24-1 and TRBJ2-1, with 7 bases lining up with TRBD2. The germline V gene encodes CDR1 KGHDR and CDR2 SFDVKD. This CDR3 is built from 14 residues. With V trimmed by 4 bases and J by 4 bases, 3 bases remained unmatched. The DNA of the CDR3 is TGTGCCACCAGTGACCGGGACTATTACAATGAGCAGTTCTTC. Residues: CATSDRDYYNEQFF.

The chain employs TRBV7-8 and TRBJ1-1; no firm D call. The germline CDR1 and CDR2 sequences are SGHVS and FQNEAQ. CDR3 length: 13 amino acids. Trimming cost V 5 bases and J 7 bases, with 14 bases left between them. CDR3 in amino acids: CASSLQREGEAFF. The CDR3 DNA follows: TGTGCCAGCAGCCTGCAGAGGGAGGGTGAAGCTTTCTTT.

The chain carries TRBV19 and TRBJ1-2; 9 nucleotides line up with TRBD1. The J segment lost 4 bases and the V segment lost 8 bases, leaving 5 bases of the junction unmatched. The CDR3 runs to 13 residues. Germline lookup yields CDR1 LNHDA and CDR2 SQIVND (reference sequence). The CDR3 coding sequence is TGTGCCAGTGGACCGGGACAGGGCTATGGCTACACCTTC. Its protein product is CASGPGQGYGYTF.

This clone is a singleton in its sample. The J gene is TRBJ1-1, the V gene TRBV30; D gene uncertain. CDR1 is GTSNPN, CDR2 SVGIG, per germline (reference sequence). The length of the CDR3 is 13 residues. The V end was cut by 0 bases, the J end by 2 bases, with 7 bases between. The CDR3 DNA reads TGTGCCTGGAGTGTAAGCTTTAACACTGAAGCTTTCTTT. This encodes CAWSVSFNTEAFF.

The rearrangement joins TRBV7-2 to TRBJ2-1, with D possibly matching TRBD2 (5 bases). Germline assignment: CDR1 SGHTA and CDR2 FQGNSA. The length of the CDR3 is 14 residues. V lost 4 bases, J lost 7 bases, and 14 bases lay in between. The CDR3 DNA is TGTGCCAGCAGCTCAGGATACCCGGGGAATGAGCAGTTCTTC. Amino acids: CASSSGYPGNEQFF.

The chain carries TRBV10-3 and TRBJ2-5; 11 bases are shared with TRBD1. CDR3 length: 16 amino acids. The V and J ends lost 5 bases and 5 bases, in that order; junction bases with no gene match: 10. Germline V gives CDR1 ENHRY, CDR2 SYGVKD. The DNA for the CDR3 is TGTGCCATCAGTACAAACCGGGACAGGGGGACGGAGACCCAGTACTTC. Its protein is CAISTNRDRGTETQYF.

This chain uses TRBV30 with TRBJ2-7; D uncertain. The CDR3 totals 14 residues. Germline V gene lookup returns CDR1 GTSNPN and CDR2 SVGIG (reference sequence). Deletions cut 0 bases from V and 8 bases from J, with 17 bases between. For the CDR3, the DNA is TGTGCCTGGAGTGTACCCGGGTCTACCGTAAAGCAGTACTTC. It encodes CAWSVPGSTVKQYF.

V and J are TRBV19 and TRBJ1-3, with 8 bases identical to TRBD1. Germline V CDR1 and CDR2: LNHDA, SQIVND (reference sequence). Trimming at V came to 4 bases and at J to 7 bases, leaving 9 bases not matched to a gene. The CDR3 has 15 residues. The CDR3 here is CASSNYGQGANTIYF. CDR3 DNA: TGTGCCAGTAGTAACTACGGACAGGGTGCGAACACCATATATTTT.

The chain couples TRBV15 to TRBJ1-1; D is undetermined. The V and J ends lost 0 bases and 8 bases respectively, with 10 bases between them. The CDR3 extends over 13 amino acids. Germline loops: CDR1 LNHNV, CDR2 YYDKDF (reference sequence). CDR3: CATSRDGVTEAFF. The DNA of the CDR3 is TGTGCCACCAGCAGAGATGGAGTAACAGAAGCTTTCTTT.

The chain uses TRBV3-1 (or the pseudogene TRBV3-2) and TRBJ1-4, with D hard to call. The germline CDR1 and CDR2 sequences are LGHDT and YNNKEL (reference sequence). The CDR3 loop spans 14 amino acids. V lost 5 bases and J lost 5, with 12 bases in between. The CDR3 coding sequence is TGTGCCAGCAGCAACAGAGCGGGGAATGAAAAACTGTTTTTT. The encoded protein is CASSNRAGNEKLFF.

The sample holds one count of this clone. The chain recombines TRBV5-6 with TRBJ1-4; D perhaps matches TRBD1 (6 bases). Between the trimmed V and J ends, which lost 4 bases and 2 bases, there was a span of 15 bases. The CDR3 length is 16 residues. Germline-derived CDR1 and CDR2 are SGHDT and YYEEEE. DNA of the CDR3: TGTGCCAGCAGCCCCCCCCAGGGGTCCACTAATGAAAAACTGTTTTTT. This encodes CASSPPQGSTNEKLFF.

The J gene is TRBJ1-6, the V gene TRBV9; a possible D gene is TRBD1 (5 bases). Trimming removed 0 bases at V and 12 bases at J, with 16 bases between. CDR1 is SGDLS, CDR2 YYNGEE, per germline. This CDR3 spans 15 amino acids. The CDR3 reads CASSVGGEFGGPLHF. The DNA of the CDR3 is TGTGCCAGCAGCGTAGGTGGGGAGTTCGGGGGACCCCTCCACTTT. Full variable domain (remainder filled in from reference TRBV9 and TRBJ1-6): DSGVTQTPKHLITATGQRVTLRCSPRSGDLSVYWYQQSLDQGLQFLIQYYNGEERAKGNILERFSAQQFPDLHSELNLSSLELGDSALYFCASSVGGEFGGPLHFGNGTRLTVT.

V usage is TRBV6-5 and J usage is TRBJ2-1, with TRBD2 identical over 7 bases. Trimming took 2 bases from V and 8 from J; bases not matched to a gene: 9. The CDR3 has 15 amino acids. From germline, CDR1 is MNHEY and CDR2 SVGAGI. The CDR3 DNA reads as TGTGCCAGCAGTTACGGGAGGGCCGGGATCTATGAGCAGTTCTTC. Translation: CASSYGRAGIYEQFF.

This clone was counted a single time. This sample includes further DNA sequences coding for the same CDR3. The chain recombines TRBV7-3 with TRBJ1-4, with a tentative D call TRBD1 (6 bases). Trimming cost V 5 bases and J 3 bases, with 13 bases left between them. Germline CDR1 is SGHTA and CDR2 is FQGTGA. This CDR3 is 15 amino acids long. For the CDR3, the DNA is TGTGCCAGCAGCCTGTCGGGACAACCTAATGAAAAACTGTTTTTT. This translates into CASSLSGQPNEKLFF.

With regard to this clone: Other DNA sequences in this sample translate to the same CDR3. The chain recombines TRBV6-5 with TRBJ1-1; TRBD1 aligns across 9 bases. The CDR3 consists of 12 residues. V dropped 6 bases and J dropped 5; count of bases not matched to a gene: 1. CDR1 MNHEY and CDR2 SVGAGI come from the germline V gene. CDR3 sequence: CASRQGATEAFF. In DNA form, the CDR3 reads TGTGCCAGCAGACAGGGGGCGACTGAAGCTTTCTTT.

The genes are TRBV30 and TRBJ1-2; D gene ambiguous. The CDR3 has 16 residues. CDR1 and CDR2 (germline): GTSNPN, SVGIG (reference sequence). V was cut by 2 bases and J by 2 bases, with 18 bases left in between. The DNA for the CDR3 is TGTGCCTGGAGTTATCCCGGGGTCTCGGGGAACTATGGCTACACCTTC. This translates into CAWSYPGVSGNYGYTF. Complete variable domain (other parts from reference TRBV30 and TRBJ1-2): SQTIHQWPATLVQPVGSPLSLECTVEGTSNPNLYWYRQAAGRGLQLLFYSVGIGQISSEVPQNLSASRPQDRQFILSSKKLLLSDSGFYLCAWSYPGVSGNYGYTFGSGTRLTVV.

The rearrangement uses TRBV7-9 and TRBJ2-6, with 7 bases that match TRBD1. V gave up 1 base and J gave up 0 bases; unmatched junction bases: 6. Germline loops: CDR1 SEHNR, CDR2 FQNEAQ (reference sequence). This CDR3 is 18 amino acids long. For the CDR3, the DNA is TGTGCCAGCAGCTTAGGACAGGGCCTGTACTCTGGGGCCAACGTCCTGACTTTC. This gives the protein CASSLGQGLYSGANVLTF. Full variable domain (remainder filled in from reference TRBV7-9 and TRBJ2-6): DTGVSQNPRHKITKRGQNVTFRCDPISEHNRLYWYRQTLGQGPEFLTYFQNEAQLEKSRLLSDRFSAERPKGSFSTLEIQRTEQGDSAMYLCASSLGQGLYSGANVLTFGAGSRLTVL.

V and J are TRBV25-1 and TRBJ1-1; D is uncertain. V lost 0 bases to trimming and J lost 10 bases, with 21 bases between them. The CDR3 has 16 residues. Germline V gives CDR1 MGHDK, CDR2 SYGVNS. DNA for the CDR3: TGTGCCAGCAGTGAATATAATCCCCAATCCCGAACGGGAGCTTTCTTT. It translates to CASSEYNPQSRTGAFF.

The CDR3 reads CASSFGRGGLTGELFF. The CDR3 nucleotides are TGTGCCAGCAGTTTTGGACGGGGGGGCCTCACCGGGGAGCTGTTTTTT. V gene TRBV27 combines with J gene TRBJ2-2; 8 bases are a match to TRBD2. Germline V CDR1 and CDR2: MNHEY, SMNVEV (reference sequence). Losses at the gene ends were 3 bases for V and 4 bases for J; bases not matched to a gene: 7. The CDR3 is 16 residues long.

The chain employs TRBV11-2 and TRBJ1-5; D perhaps matches TRBD1 (6 bases). Germline V gene data show CDR1 as SGHAT and CDR2 as FQNNGV. The CDR3 contains 16 residues. The germline V and J ends were trimmed by 5 bases and 1 base, with 15 bases remaining between them. The CDR3 loop is CASSPTTGLSNQPQHF. In DNA, the CDR3 is TGTGCCAGCAGCCCAACTACAGGGTTAAGCAATCAGCCCCAGCATTTT.

The chain uses TRBV5-5 and TRBJ1-4; D gene uncertain. V lost 0 bases and J 6 bases, leaving 15 bases between the germline ends. The CDR3 totals 16 residues. From germline, CDR1 is SGHKS and CDR2 YYEKEE (reference sequence). The CDR3 bases are TGTGCCAGCAGCTTGGAGCCGGTTGGAGGATATGAAAAACTGTTTTTT. It codes for CASSLEPVGGYEKLFF. Drawing the rest from reference TRBV5-5 and TRBJ1-4, the complete variable domain is DAGVTQSPTHLIKTRGQQVTLRCSPISGHKSVSWYQQVLGQGPQFIFQYYEKEERGRGNFPDRFSARQFPNYSSELNVNALLLGDSALYLCASSLEPVGGYEKLFFGSGTQLSVL.

A single count supports this clone. The chain uses TRBV5-1 and TRBJ2-3, with no clear D. Trimming left V 0 bases short and J 2 bases short, with 10 bases between. The CDR3 covers 15 residues. Germline values: CDR1 SGHRS, CDR2 YFSETQ. CDR3 protein: CASSLDGSATDTQYF. The DNA for the CDR3 is TGCGCCAGCAGCTTGGATGGCAGCGCCACAGATACGCAGTATTTT.

The table lists this clone with a few counts. V usage is TRBV6-5 and J usage is TRBJ2-7, with 7 positions matching TRBD1. Germline V gives CDR1 MNHEY, CDR2 SVGAGI. The CDR3 is 14 amino acids. V lost 6 bases and J lost 3; bases outside the gene matches: 8. The CDR3 DNA sequence: TGTGCCAGCAGAAGCGACAGGGTATACTACGAGCAGTACTTC. This codes for CASRSDRVYYEQYF.

This sequence joins TRBV6-5 and TRBJ1-2, with D perhaps TRBD1 (5 bases). V was trimmed by 8 bases and J by 2 bases, leaving 12 bases between them. Germline V gene sequence: CDR1 MNHEY, CDR2 SVGAGI. CDR3 length: 13 amino acids. The CDR3 sequence is CASRGSGNYGYTF. DNA of the CDR3: TGTGCCAGCCGGGGGAGCGGAAACTATGGCTACACCTTC.

This rearrangement joins TRBV9 to TRBJ2-1, with 11 bases matching TRBD2. V was pared by 2 bases and J by 6 bases, with 4 bases of the junction left unmatched. CDR1 and CDR2 (germline): SGDLS, YYNGEE. The CDR3 spans 15 residues. CDR3: CASSVGTSGFNEQFF. The CDR3 coding sequence is TGTGCCAGCAGCGTGGGGACTAGCGGATTCAATGAGCAGTTCTTC.

This chain joins TRBV2 and TRBJ1-1, with D possibly being TRBD1 (5 bases). Germline CDR1 reads SNHLY; CDR2 reads FYNNEI. V gave up 5 bases and J gave up 1 base, with 8 bases separating them. The CDR3 contains 13 residues. This CDR3 reads CASSIRGNTEAFF. The CDR3 coding sequence is TGTGCCAGCAGTATAAGGGGGAACACTGAAGCTTTCTTT. Using reference TRBV2 and TRBJ1-1 for the parts outside the CDR3, the full variable domain is EPEVTQTPSHQVTQMGQEVILRCVPISNHLYFYWYRQILGQKVEFLVSFYNNEISEKSEIFDDQFSVERPDGSNFTLKIRSTKLEDSAMYFCASSIRGNTEAFFGQGTRLTVV.

This clone was seen only once. V and J are TRBV6-5 and TRBJ1-1; unclear D gene. Germline values: CDR1 MNHEY, CDR2 SVGAGI. Deletions cut 5 bases from V and 6 bases from J, with 19 bases between. There are 15 residues in the CDR3. CDR3 sequence reads: CASSRTASGVSEAFF. The CDR3 DNA reads as TGTGCCAGCAGTCGGACTGCGTCTGGTGTCTCTGAAGCTTTCTTT.

The V and J genes are TRBV27 and TRBJ1-6, with 7 bases identical to TRBD1. Germline V gene lookup returns CDR1 MNHEY and CDR2 SMNVEV (reference sequence). Trimming at V came to 7 bases and at J to 6 bases, leaving 9 bases not matched to a gene. The CDR3 sequence is 15 residues long. CDR3 sequence reads: CASTPLGQVNSPLHF. CDR3 DNA: TGTGCCAGCACGCCCTTAGGACAGGTTAATTCACCCCTCCACTTT.